This T cell receptor (beta chain) originates from a study of T cell responses to AZD1222 COVID-19 vaccine (dated by TCRdb to the early 2020s). With respect to the entire study: TCR sequencing covered fewer than 250 trial participants: 207 given two doses of AZD1222 and about 26 given two doses of MenACWY control vaccine. Enrollment into the trials was organized by age into subgroups of 18-55, 56-69 and 70-plus years, and those subgroups contained roughly 140, 27 and 60 TCR-sequenced participants, respectively. Results the study describes overall, beyond this receptor: In the small 56-69-year group, the increase in depth fell short of significance, most likely because of low power. Epitopes outside the regions mutated in the B.1.351 and B.1.1.7 variants were reportedly recognized by nearly half of the unique spike-specific TCRs. A significant rise in spike-specific TCR breadth and depth was observed after two AZD1222 doses relative to day 0 and relative to MenACWY recipients. The vaccine-associated CD4 TCRs covered the entire spike protein, and the dominant responses fell in regions 160-218 and 743-854. Only six or seven AZD1222 recipients were SARS-CoV-2 seropositive at baseline, limiting conclusions about previously exposed vaccinees. Because no day 14 peak-response samples were available, the repertoires could be characterized only after the peak T cell response. Participants were mostly white British, with more females than males. The authors suggested clonal diversity may have been underestimated.

The CDR3 regions of human TCRbeta chains were analyzed by immunosequencing. Per the original workflow: TCRs in the repertoires were matched against a reference library of SARS-CoV-2-specific TCRs that had been generated with the MIRA antigen-specificity platform. Breadth was defined as the fraction of unique TCRs that were SARS-CoV-2-associated, and depth was defined as the fraction of total T cells that were SARS-CoV-2-associated. Using the MIRA data, each spike-specific TCR was mapped to the spike region that the TCR reacts to and placed in a CD4 or CD8 class. Log10-transformed breadth and depth values were compared by one-way ANOVA with Sidak's multiple comparisons tests. Sourced from immuneACCESS, this table was stored by TCRdb with only in-frame sequences that have V and J called. A share of the clones is absent; for the studies checked, an unresolved V gene accounts for under half, and the remainder has no known explanation. D and trimming come from the DNA, and the V and J calls and clone size come from that table. The sample includes 100,000 to 120,000 clones, with just under 95% observed a single time. The ten largest clones add up to almost 2.5% of the sample.

For CDR1 and CDR2, the germline V gene (reference sequence) lists SEHNR and FQNEAQ. Including the terminal cysteine and phenylalanine, the CDR3 comprises 14 residues. Of all the DNA, just the CDR3 is kept, 42 bases in frame from base 1. V sheds 11 bases and J sheds 2 bases, leaving 13 bases between their ends. As regards this clone: Its antigen remains unidentified. Per-nucleotide qualities are absent, and no much larger clonotype sits a single base away.

The sample's time point, from its label and the paper: about 28 days (+/-7) after the second vaccine dose. AZD1222 recipients given second doses at about 4 weeks or at about 12 weeks were pooled, since spike-specific TCR depth and breadth were not found to differ between the two schedules. Vaccinee samples were obtained from the UK trials COV001 and COV002, which included a single-blind randomized controlled phase 2/3 trial of AZD1222 (ChAdOx1 nCoV-19) in healthy adults. Trial participant PBMC samples were collected at day 0 and day 28 after the second dose for TCRbeta chain sequencing. The clonotype originates from an adult who received the AZD1222 COVID-19 vaccine. The rearrangement combines TRBV7-9 with TRBJ2-6; the D gene is perhaps TRBD2, on 6 matching bases. Source: peripheral blood, taken 28 days after the second AZD1222 dose. The base sequence is TGTGCCGCGGGAACCGAGGCTGGGGCCAACGTCCTGACTTTC. It is translated as CAAGTEAGANVLTF.